These 16 T cell receptor beta chains were sequenced from one sample in a study of follicular helper T cells after annual influenza vaccination. The time point denotes: 2013-2014 season, 7 days after vaccination. This table comes from immunoSEQ multiplex PCR, and its TCRdb copy is limited to in-frame clones, with some not included. The table shows more than 7,000 clones, with around 80% occurring only once. The sequenced sample was CXCR5+ CD38- circulating T follicular helper cells from blood, obtained 7 days after influenza vaccination. Subset: circulating Tfh, non-naive CD4+CXCR5+PD-1+ (ICOS+CD38+ or ICOS-CD38-). These receptors were collected from an adult who received the influenza vaccine.

This clone was seen more than once but under ten times. CDR3 region: CASSRGQGNSPLHF. The CDR3, as DNA: TGTGCCAGCAGCCGCGGACAGGGGAATTCACCCCTCCACTTT. V gene TRBV7-3 combines with J gene TRBJ1-6, with 9 bases lining up with TRBD1. Germline V gene data show CDR1 as SGHTA and CDR2 as FQGTGA. The junction had 3 bases not matched to a gene; V was cut back by 5 bases and J by 7 bases. The CDR3 length is 14 residues.

This sequence joins TRBV9 and TRBJ2-1; 9 bases map to TRBD2. The CDR3 covers 15 residues. Germline assignment: CDR1 SGDLS and CDR2 YYNGEE. V shed 0 bases and J 7 bases; nucleotides not matched to a gene: 5. CDR3 residues: CASSVGLAALNEQFF. CDR3 in DNA: TGTGCCAGCAGCGTAGGACTAGCGGCCCTAAATGAGCAGTTCTTC.

The J gene is TRBJ1-1, the V gene TRBV6-5; the D gene is possibly TRBD1 (5 bases). The germline V and J ends were trimmed by 7 bases and 7 bases, with 13 bases remaining between them. This CDR3 has 12 residues. Germline V lookup: CDR1 MNHEY, CDR2 SVGAGI. CDR3 sequence (DNA): TGTGCCAGCAAGGGGCAGCAGTATGAAGCTTTCTTT. Encoded protein: CASKGQQYEAFF.

The chain links TRBV5-1 to TRBJ2-7, with 12 bases lining up with TRBD2. This CDR3 is built from 16 residues. Trimming at V came to 4 bases and at J to 4 bases, leaving 9 bases not matched to a gene. Germline V gives CDR1 SGHRS, CDR2 YFSETQ. DNA of the CDR3: TGCGCCAGCAGCCCAAGACTAGCGGGGGATCTATACGAGCAGTACTTC. Translating gives CASSPRLAGDLYEQYF.

The chain recombines TRBV5-1 with TRBJ2-1; possibly TRBD2 for D (5 bases). V was clipped by 0 bases and J by 2 bases, with 9 bases between them. CDR1 SGHRS and CDR2 YFSETQ come from the germline V gene. CDR3 length equals 15 residues. CDR3 residues: CASSLVASTYNEQFF. CDR3 bases: TGCGCCAGCAGCTTGGTGGCTAGCACCTACAATGAGCAGTTCTTC.

The chain recombines TRBV6-6 with TRBJ1-4, with TRBD1 identical over 9 bases. The trim removed 7 bases at V and 6 bases at J, leaving 6 bases unmatched. The length of the CDR3 is 14 residues. Germline V CDR1 and CDR2: MNHNY, SVGAGI (reference sequence). Written as DNA, the CDR3 is TGTGCCAGCACCGGCGGGACAGGGTATGAAAAACTGTTTTTT. Its translation is CASTGGTGYEKLFF.

The CDR3 reads CASSLPPGGGAQETQYF. CDR3 bases: TGTGCCAGCAGCTTGCCGCCCGGGGGCGGGGCACAAGAGACCCAGTACTTC. V is TRBV7-2 and J is TRBJ2-5; D is possibly TRBD1 or TRBD2 (6 bases each). The V end lost 3 bases, the J end lost 2 bases, and 19 bases lay between the germline ends. CDR3 length equals 17 residues. The germline V gene has CDR1 SGHTA and CDR2 FQGNSA.

This clone was seen only a few times. The chain has TRBV4-1 and TRBJ1-2; D is perhaps TRBD1 (5 bases). Germline V gene lookup returns CDR1 MGHRA and CDR2 YSYEKL. The CDR3 runs 14 residues. Trimming removed 4 bases at V and 12 bases at J, with 21 bases between. As DNA, the CDR3 is TGCGCCAGCAGCCCCCGGGACCGGGAGGCGGTCCACACCTTC. Translated: CASSPRDREAVHTF.

This chain connects TRBV28 to TRBJ2-2; the match to TRBD2 covers 13 bases. This CDR3 region has 18 residues. Germline V gene data show CDR1 as MDHEN and CDR2 as SYDVKM. After removal of 5 bases from V and 5 bases from J, the junction contained 11 bases not matched to a gene. The CDR3 loop is CASSLAGTSGVPTGELFF. The CDR3 nucleotides read TGTGCCAGCAGTCTGGCCGGGACTAGCGGGGTTCCGACCGGGGAGCTGTTTTTT.

The chain is built from TRBV30 and TRBJ1-4; tentatively, D is TRBD1 (5 bases). V was shortened by 1 base and J by 7 bases, with 10 bases between the two germline ends. Germline V lookup: CDR1 GTSNPN, CDR2 SVGIG (reference sequence). The CDR3 spans 13 residues. The CDR3 reads CAWSEGRGEKLFF. The CDR3, as DNA: TGTGCCTGGAGTGAGGGACGGGGTGAAAAACTGTTTTTT.

V gene TRBV4-1 combines with J gene TRBJ2-3; 14 positions match TRBD2. V was clipped by 0 bases and J by 2 bases; unmatched bases: 1. Germline values: CDR1 MGHRA, CDR2 YSYEKL. The CDR3 is 17 residues long. The CDR3 DNA reads as TGCGCCAGCAGCCAAGAGGGACTAGCGGGAGCCACAGATACGCAGTATTTT. It translates to CASSQEGLAGATDTQYF.

This clone was seen just once. The rearrangement joins TRBV6-6 to TRBJ2-7; D perhaps matches TRBD1 (5 bases). Germline V gene sequence: CDR1 MNHNY, CDR2 SVGAGI (reference sequence). This CDR3 region has 13 residues. V dropped 5 bases and J dropped 4 bases, with 12 bases sitting between them. CDR3 nucleotide sequence: TGTGCCAGCAGTCAGGGTTGGGAATACGAGCAGTACTTC. Translating it yields CASSQGWEYEQYF.

The chain joins TRBV5-1 to TRBJ1-4, with D perhaps TRBD1 (6 bases). CDR3 size: 15 residues. V was trimmed by 2 bases and J by 5 bases, leaving 13 bases between them. Germline CDR1 reads SGHRS; CDR2 reads YFSETQ. CDR3 residues: CASSFYGGLNEKLFF. The CDR3 DNA is TGCGCCAGCAGCTTTTATGGGGGGCTAAATGAAAAACTGTTTTTT.

The rearrangement joins TRBV28 to TRBJ1-3; D not certain. V lost 4 bases to trimming and J lost 4 bases, with 17 bases between them. The germline V gene has CDR1 MDHEN and CDR2 SYDVKM. There are 16 residues in the CDR3. The CDR3 sequence is CASSSSRYSGGNTIYF. As DNA, the CDR3 is TGTGCCAGCAGTTCCTCTAGATATTCCGGAGGAAACACCATATATTTT.

This clone was seen a single time. The chain joins TRBV6-6 to TRBJ1-4; D is unclear. CDR3 length equals 14 residues. CDR1 and CDR2 from the germline V gene are MNHNY and SVGAGI (reference sequence). V was pared by 0 bases and J by 8 bases, with 10 bases between. In DNA, the CDR3 is TGTGCCAGCAGTTACTCGACGGCGGAGGAAAAACTGTTTTTT. Protein: CASSYSTAEEKLFF.

The genes are TRBV7-2 and TRBJ2-7; 8 nucleotides align to TRBD1. The CDR3 is made up of 16 amino acids. After removal of 6 bases from V and 7 bases from J, the junction contained 17 bases not matched to a gene. Germline V gene sequence: CDR1 SGHTA, CDR2 FQGNSA. The CDR3 protein is CASRGGIDRGDREQYF. The DNA for the CDR3 is TGTGCCAGCAGAGGGGGGATAGACAGGGGTGATCGGGAGCAGTACTTC.